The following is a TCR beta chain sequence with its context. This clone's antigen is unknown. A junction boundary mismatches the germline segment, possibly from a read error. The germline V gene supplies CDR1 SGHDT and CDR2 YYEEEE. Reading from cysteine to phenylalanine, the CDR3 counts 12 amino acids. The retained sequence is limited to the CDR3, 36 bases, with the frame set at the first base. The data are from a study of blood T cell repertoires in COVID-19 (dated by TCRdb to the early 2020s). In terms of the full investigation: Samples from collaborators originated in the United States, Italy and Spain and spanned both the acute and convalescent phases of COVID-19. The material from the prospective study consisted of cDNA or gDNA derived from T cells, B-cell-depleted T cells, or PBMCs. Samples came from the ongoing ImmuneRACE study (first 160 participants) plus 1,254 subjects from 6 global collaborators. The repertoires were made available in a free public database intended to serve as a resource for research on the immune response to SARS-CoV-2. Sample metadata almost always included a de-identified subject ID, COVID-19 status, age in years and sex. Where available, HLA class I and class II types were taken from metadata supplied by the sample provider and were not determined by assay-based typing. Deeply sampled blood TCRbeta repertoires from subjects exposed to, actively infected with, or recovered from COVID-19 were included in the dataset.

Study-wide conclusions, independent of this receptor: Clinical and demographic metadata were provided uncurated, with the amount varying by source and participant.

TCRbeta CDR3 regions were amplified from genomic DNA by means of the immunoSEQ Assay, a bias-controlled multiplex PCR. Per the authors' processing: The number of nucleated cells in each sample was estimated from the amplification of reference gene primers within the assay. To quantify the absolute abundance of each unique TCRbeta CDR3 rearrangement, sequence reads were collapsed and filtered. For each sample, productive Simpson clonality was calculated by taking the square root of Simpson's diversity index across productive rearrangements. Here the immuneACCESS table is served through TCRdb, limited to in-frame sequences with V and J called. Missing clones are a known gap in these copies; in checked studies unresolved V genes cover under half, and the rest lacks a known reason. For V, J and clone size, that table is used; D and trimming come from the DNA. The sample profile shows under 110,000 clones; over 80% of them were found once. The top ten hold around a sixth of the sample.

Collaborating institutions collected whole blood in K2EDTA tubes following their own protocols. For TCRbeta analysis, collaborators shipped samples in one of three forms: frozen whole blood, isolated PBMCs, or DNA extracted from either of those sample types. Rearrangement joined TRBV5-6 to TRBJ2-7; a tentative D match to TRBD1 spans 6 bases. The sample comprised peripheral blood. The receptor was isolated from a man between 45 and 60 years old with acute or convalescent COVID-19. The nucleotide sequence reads TGTGCCAGCAGCCTCTCGGACAGCCGGCGGGACTTC. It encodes CASSLSDSRRDF.